The present entry profiles one T cell receptor (beta chain) with its context. The data were obtained in a study of blood T cell repertoires in COVID-19. On the study more broadly: From the United States, Italy and Spain came samples of acute and convalescent COVID-19. Nucleic acid was either cDNA or gDNA, and it came from T cells, B-cell-depleted T cells, or PBMCs.

Some clones are missing from TCRdb's copy, which holds only in-frame ones; the method was immunoSEQ multiplex PCR. The sample lists around 320,000 clones; roughly 90% were seen once. Germline assignment: CDR1 SGHVS and CDR2 FNYEAQ. The CDR3 is made up of 18 amino acids. V shed 5 bases and J shed 0 bases, with 20 bases lying between them. Recruitment covered over 20 US areas and drew participants whose ages spanned roughly 18 to 90 years. Participants were placed into cohorts based on the clinical history they reported. The chain joins TRBV7-6 to TRBJ2-1; D is uncertain. Sequenced input: PBMCs or T cells enriched from blood (not recorded which). The receptor comes from a woman aged 18-29 years with acute COVID-19. In nucleotides, the CDR3 is TGTGCCAGCAGCCACTGGGTCGCGACTCGGTACTCCTACAATGAGCAGTTCTTC. Encoded protein: CASSHWVATRYSYNEQFF.